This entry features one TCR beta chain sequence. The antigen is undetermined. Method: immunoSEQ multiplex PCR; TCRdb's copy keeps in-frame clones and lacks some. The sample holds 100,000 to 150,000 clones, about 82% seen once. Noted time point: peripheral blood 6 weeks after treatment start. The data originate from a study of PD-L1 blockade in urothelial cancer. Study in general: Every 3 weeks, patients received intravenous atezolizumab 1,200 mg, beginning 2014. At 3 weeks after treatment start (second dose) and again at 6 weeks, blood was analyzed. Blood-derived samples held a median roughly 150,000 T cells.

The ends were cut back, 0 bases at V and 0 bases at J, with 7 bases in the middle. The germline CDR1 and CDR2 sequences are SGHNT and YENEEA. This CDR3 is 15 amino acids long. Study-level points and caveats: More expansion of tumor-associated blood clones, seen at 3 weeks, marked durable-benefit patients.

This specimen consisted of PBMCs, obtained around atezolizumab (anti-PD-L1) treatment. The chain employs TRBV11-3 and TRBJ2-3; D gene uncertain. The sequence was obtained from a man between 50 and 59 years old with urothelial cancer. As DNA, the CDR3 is TGTGCCAGCAGCTTAGATGGCCAGAGCACAGATACGCAGTATTTT. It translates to CASSLDGQSTDTQYF.